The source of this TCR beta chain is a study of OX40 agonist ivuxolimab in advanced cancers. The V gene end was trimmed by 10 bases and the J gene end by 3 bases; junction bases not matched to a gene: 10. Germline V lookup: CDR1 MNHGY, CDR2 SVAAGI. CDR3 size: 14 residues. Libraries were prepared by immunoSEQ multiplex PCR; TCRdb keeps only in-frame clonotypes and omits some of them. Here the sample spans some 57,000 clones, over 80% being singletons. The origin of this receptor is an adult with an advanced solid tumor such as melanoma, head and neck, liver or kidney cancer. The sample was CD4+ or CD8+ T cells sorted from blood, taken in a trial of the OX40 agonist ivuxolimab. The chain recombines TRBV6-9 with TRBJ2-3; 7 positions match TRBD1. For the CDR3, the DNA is TGTGCCACCGCGACAGGGAGTATGACAGATACGCAGTATTTT. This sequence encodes CATATGSMTDTQYF.